The source of this TCR beta chain is a study of cytomegalovirus exposure and HLA in healthy donors. Whole-study findings and limits: 150 to 200 TCR beta chains were listed as cytomegalovirus-associated.

Germline-derived CDR1 and CDR2 are SGHVS and FQNEAQ. The CDR3 length is 18 residues. With 2 bases removed from V and 6 bases from J, the gap between germline ends came to 25 bases. Turning to this clone: Its specificity is unknown.

The assay was immunoSEQ multiplex PCR, and TCRdb's table has in-frame clones only and misses some. Found here are over 250,000 clones, around 85% of them singletons; the top ten hold approximately 1%. The sample taken for sequencing was PBMCs. The gene calls are TRBV7-8 and TRBJ1-1, with D possibly matching TRBD1 (6 bases). The clonotype originates from a woman aged 18-35 years in good health and CMV-seronegative. The CDR3 DNA reads as TGTGCCAGCAGCTTATCTTTAGGGGGTTCCCGTGGGGTCGCTGAAGCTTTCTTT. This sequence encodes CASSLSLGGSRGVAEAFF.